This T cell receptor beta chain was retrieved from a study of breast tumors, draining lymph nodes, adjacent tissues. TCRdb recomputed calls from the multiplex PCR reads with MiXCR, one row per CDR3 protein. The sample holds about 180,000 distinct CDR3 sequences, approximately 33% seen once. V was pared by 0 bases and J by 2 bases, with 13 bases of the junction left unmatched. The length of the CDR3 is 18 residues. Germline values: CDR1 SGHDT, CDR2 YYEEEE. General study findings and limits: Luminal-like breast cancer showed significantly greater tumor-nontumor repertoire similarity than basal-like breast cancer did. Most tumor T cells seemingly derive from lymph node, then expand in tumor. Data only fit, rather than demonstrated, lymph node origin of most tumor T cells.

In the case of this clonotype: The antigen is undetermined. This may stem from a read error, because a much larger clone lies one nucleotide away.

Axillary draining lymph nodes of breast cancer patients supplied the node samples. Input material: axillary lymph node tissue. The chain recombines TRBV5-6 with TRBJ1-2; TRBD1 agrees at 7 bases. The source is a female donor with breast cancer. Some clones in this sample may be carry-over from other donors' samples. The CDR3 protein is CASSLGGLRQGVNYGYTF. The CDR3 nucleotides are TGTGCCAGCAGCTTGGGAGGTCTCAGACAGGGTGTCAACTATGGCTACACCTTC.